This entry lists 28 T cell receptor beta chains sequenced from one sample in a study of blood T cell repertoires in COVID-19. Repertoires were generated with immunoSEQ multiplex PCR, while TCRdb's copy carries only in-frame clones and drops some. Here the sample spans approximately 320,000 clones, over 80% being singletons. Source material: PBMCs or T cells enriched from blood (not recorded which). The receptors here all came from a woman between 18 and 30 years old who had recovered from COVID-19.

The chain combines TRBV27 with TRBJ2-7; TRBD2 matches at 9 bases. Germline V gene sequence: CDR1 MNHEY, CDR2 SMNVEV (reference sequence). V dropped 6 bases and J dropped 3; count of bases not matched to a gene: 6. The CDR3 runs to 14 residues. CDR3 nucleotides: TGTGCCAGCAGACCGGGACTAGCCCTCTACGAGCAGTACTTC. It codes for CASRPGLALYEQYF.

The DNA of the CDR3 is TGTGCCAGCAGCCACGGACAGGGTGAGTTAGGCGGCTACACCTTC. Translating gives CASSHGQGELGGYTF. The J gene is TRBJ1-2, the V gene TRBV3-1 (or the pseudogene TRBV3-2), with 8 positions matching TRBD1. CDR1 LGHDT and CDR2 YNNKEL come from the germline V gene (reference sequence). V trimming: 3 bases; J trimming: 8 bases; junction bases outside the gene matches: 11. This CDR3 has 15 amino acids.

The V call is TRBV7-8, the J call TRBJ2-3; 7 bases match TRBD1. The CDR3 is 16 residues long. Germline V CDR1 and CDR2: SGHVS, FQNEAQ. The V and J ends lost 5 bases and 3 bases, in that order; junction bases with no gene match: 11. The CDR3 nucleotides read TGTGCCAGCAGCCGCGCCACAGGGGCTGGTACAGATACGCAGTATTTT. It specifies CASSRATGAGTDTQYF.

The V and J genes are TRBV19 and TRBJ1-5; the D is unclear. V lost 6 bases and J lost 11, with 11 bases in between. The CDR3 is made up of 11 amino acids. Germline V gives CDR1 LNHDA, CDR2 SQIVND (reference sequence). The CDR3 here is CASSAGVTQHF. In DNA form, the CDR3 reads TGTGCCAGTAGCGCTGGAGTTACCCAGCATTTT.

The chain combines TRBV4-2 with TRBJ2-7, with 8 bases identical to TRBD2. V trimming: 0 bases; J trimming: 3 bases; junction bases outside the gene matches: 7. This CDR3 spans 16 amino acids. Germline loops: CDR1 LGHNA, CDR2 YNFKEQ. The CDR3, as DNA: TGTGCCAGCAGCCAAGATTCCGGGAGGGGGGGCTACGAGCAGTACTTC. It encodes CASSQDSGRGGYEQYF.

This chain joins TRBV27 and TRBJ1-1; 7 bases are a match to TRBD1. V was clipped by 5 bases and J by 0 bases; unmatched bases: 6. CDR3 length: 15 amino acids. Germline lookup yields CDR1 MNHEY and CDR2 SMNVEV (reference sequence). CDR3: CASSTTGALNTEAFF. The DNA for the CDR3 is TGTGCCAGCAGTACAACAGGGGCGTTGAACACTGAAGCTTTCTTT.

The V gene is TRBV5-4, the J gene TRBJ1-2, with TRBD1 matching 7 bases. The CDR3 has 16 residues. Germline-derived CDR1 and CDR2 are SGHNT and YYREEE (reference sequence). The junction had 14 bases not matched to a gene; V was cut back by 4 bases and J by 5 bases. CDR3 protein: CASSRMTGLGQYGYTF. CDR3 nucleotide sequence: TGTGCCAGCAGCCGGATGACAGGTTTGGGACAGTATGGCTACACCTTC.

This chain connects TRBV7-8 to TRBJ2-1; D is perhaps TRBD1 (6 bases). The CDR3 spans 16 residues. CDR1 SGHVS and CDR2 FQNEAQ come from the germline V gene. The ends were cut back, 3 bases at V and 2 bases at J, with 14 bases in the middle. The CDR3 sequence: CASSLRAGDPYNEQFF. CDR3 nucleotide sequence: TGTGCCAGCAGCTTGAGGGCAGGGGACCCCTACAATGAGCAGTTCTTC.

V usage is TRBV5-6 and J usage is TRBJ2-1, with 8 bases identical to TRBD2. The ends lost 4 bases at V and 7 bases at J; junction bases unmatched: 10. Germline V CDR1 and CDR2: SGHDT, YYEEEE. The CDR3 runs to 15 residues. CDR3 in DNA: TGTGCCAGCAGCGTTACCGGGACTAGGGGGAATGAGCAGTTCTTC. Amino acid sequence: CASSVTGTRGNEQFF.

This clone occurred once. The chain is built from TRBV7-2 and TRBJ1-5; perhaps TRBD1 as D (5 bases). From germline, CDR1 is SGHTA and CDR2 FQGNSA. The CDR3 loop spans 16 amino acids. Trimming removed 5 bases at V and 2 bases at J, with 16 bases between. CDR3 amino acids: CASSPGGGIGNQPQHF. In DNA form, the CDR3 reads TGTGCCAGCAGCCCCGGGGGGGGGATCGGCAATCAGCCCCAGCATTTT.

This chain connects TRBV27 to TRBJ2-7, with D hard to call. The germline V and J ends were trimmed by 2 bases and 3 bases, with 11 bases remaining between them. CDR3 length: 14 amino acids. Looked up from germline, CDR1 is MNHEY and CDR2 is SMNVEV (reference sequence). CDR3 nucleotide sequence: TGTGCCAGCAGTTTAAGCGACTCTGACTACGAGCAGTACTTC. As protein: CASSLSDSDYEQYF.

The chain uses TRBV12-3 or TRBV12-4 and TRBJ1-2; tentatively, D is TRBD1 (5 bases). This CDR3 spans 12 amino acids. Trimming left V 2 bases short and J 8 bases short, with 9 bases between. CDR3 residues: CASSLTGSGYTF. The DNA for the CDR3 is TGTGCCAGCAGTTTAACAGGCAGCGGCTACACCTTC.

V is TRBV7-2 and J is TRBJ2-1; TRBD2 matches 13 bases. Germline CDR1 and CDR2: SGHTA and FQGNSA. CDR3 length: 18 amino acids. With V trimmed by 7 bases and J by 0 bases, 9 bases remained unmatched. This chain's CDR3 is CASIMGLAGSRSYNEQFF. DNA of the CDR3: TGTGCCAGCATCATGGGACTAGCGGGATCCCGCTCCTACAATGAGCAGTTCTTC.

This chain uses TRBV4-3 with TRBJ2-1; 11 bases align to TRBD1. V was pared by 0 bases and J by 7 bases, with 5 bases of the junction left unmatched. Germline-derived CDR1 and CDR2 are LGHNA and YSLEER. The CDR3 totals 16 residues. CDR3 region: CASSQEGTGGDNEQFF. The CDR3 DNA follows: TGCGCCAGCAGCCAAGAAGGGACAGGGGGTGATAATGAGCAGTTCTTC.

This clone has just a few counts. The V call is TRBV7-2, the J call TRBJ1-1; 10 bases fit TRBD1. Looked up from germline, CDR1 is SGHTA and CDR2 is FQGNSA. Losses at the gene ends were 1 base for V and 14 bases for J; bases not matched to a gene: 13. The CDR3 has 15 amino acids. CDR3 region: CASSLGPGTGATEFF. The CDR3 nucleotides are TGTGCCAGCAGCTTAGGGCCCGGGACAGGGGCCACGGAGTTCTTT.

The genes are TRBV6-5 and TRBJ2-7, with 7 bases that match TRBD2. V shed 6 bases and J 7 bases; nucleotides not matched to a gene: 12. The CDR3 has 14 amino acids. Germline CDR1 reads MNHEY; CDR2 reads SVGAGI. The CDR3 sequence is CASRAGDPGREQYF. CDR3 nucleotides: TGTGCCAGCAGGGCGGGGGACCCTGGGAGGGAGCAGTACTTC.

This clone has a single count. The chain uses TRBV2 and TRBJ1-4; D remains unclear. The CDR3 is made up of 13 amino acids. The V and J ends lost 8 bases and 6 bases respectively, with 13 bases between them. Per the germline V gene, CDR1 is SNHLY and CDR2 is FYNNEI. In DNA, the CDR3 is TGTGCCAGCCTCGGGTCAGTTGATGAAAAACTGTTTTTT. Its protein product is CASLGSVDEKLFF.

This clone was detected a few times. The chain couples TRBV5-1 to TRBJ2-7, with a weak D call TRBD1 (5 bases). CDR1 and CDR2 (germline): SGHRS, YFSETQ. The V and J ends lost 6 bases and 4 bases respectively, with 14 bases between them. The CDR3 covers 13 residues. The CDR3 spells CASTMDKSYEQYF. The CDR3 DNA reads TGCGCCAGCACTATGGACAAATCTTACGAGCAGTACTTC.

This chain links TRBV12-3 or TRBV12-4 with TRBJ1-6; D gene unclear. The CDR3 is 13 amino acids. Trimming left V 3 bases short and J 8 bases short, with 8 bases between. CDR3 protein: CASSLRRDSPLHF. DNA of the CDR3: TGTGCCAGCAGTTTGCGGAGAGATTCACCCCTCCACTTT.

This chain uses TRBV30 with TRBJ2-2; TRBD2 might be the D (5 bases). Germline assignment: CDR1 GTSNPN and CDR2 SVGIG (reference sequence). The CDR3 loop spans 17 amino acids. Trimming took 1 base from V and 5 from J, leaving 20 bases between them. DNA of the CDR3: TGTGCCTGGAGTGCCTATCGTACGTTCCGGGGAACCGGGGAGCTGTTTTTT. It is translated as CAWSAYRTFRGTGELFF.

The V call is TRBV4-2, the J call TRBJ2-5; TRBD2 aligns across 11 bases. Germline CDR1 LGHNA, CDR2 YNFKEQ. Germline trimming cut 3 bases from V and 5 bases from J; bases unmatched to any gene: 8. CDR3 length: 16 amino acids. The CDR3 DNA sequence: TGTGCCAGCAGCCAGCAACTAGCGGGGGCGGGGGAGACCCAGTACTTC. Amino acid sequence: CASSQQLAGAGETQYF.

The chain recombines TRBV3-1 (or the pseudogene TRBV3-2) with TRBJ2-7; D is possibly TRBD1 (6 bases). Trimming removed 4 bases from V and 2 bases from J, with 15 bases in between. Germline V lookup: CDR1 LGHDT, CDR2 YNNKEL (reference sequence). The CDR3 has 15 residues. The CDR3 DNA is TGTGCCAGCAGCCGAAGTCGGACAGACACCTACGAGCAGTACTTC. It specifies CASSRSRTDTYEQYF.

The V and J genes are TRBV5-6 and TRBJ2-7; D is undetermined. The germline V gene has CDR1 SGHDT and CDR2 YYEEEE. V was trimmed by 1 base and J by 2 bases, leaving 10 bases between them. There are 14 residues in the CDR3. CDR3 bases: TGTGCCAGCAGCTTGCTGACTCCAACCTACGAGCAGTACTTC. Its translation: CASSLLTPTYEQYF.

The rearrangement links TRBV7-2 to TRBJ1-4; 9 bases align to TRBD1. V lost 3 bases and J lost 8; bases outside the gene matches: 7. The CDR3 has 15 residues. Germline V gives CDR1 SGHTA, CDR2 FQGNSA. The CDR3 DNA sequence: TGTGCCAGCAGCTTTAACAGGGGGCCGGGGGAAAAACTGTTTTTT. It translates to CASSFNRGPGEKLFF. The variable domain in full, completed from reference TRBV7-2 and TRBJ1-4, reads GAGVSQSPSNKVTEKGKDVELRCDPISGHTALYWYRQSLGQGLEFLIYFQGNSAPDKSGLPSDRFSAERTGGSVSTLTIQRTQQEDSAVYLCASSFNRGPGEKLFFGSGTQLSVL.

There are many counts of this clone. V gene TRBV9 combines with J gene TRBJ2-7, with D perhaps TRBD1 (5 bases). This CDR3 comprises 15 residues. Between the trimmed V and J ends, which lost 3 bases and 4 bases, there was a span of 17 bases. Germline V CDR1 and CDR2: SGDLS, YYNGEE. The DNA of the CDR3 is TGTGCCAGCAGCGCATCACAAGGGGTTACGTACGAGCAGTACTTC. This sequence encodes CASSASQGVTYEQYF.

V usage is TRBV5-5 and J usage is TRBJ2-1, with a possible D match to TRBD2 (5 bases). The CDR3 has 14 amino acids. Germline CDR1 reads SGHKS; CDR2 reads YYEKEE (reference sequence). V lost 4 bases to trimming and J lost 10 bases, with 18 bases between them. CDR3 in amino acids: CASSKDPGNQEQFF. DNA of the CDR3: TGTGCCAGCAGCAAGGACCCCGGGAACCAGGAGCAGTTCTTC.

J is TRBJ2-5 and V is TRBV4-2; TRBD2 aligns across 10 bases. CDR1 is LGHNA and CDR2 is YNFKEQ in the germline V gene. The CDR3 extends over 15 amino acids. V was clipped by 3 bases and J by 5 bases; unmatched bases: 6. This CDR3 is CASSQKAGGQETQYF. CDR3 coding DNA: TGTGCCAGCAGCCAGAAAGCGGGGGGGCAGGAGACCCAGTACTTC.

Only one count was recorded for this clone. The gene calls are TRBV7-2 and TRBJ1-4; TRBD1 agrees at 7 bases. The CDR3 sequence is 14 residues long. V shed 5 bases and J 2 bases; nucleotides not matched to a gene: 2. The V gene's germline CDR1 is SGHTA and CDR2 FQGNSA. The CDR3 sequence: CASSLTGTNEKLFF. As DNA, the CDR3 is TGTGCCAGCAGCCTGACAGGGACTAATGAAAAACTGTTTTTT.